A selection of T cell receptor beta chains follows, all from one sample in a study of human T cells and chemical hapten exposure. TCRdb re-analysed the RACE reads in MiXCR, keeping a single row per CDR3 protein. The sample holds about 65,000 distinct CDR3 sequences, about 5.7% seen once. Input material: whole blood. The receptors shown here come from a female donor in good health. Some clones in this sample may be carry-over from other donors' samples. Both conserved end residues are part of each CDR3. The D gene is left open where the match is weak. Some rows mark clone size as missing; the rest say once, few, many or name a class of expanded clone.

>.|TRBJ1-5|many|TRBV28
CASSLTGLGGNQPQHF
TGTGCCAGCAGTTTAACCGGACTCGGGGGCAATCAGCCCCAGCATTTT
>.|TRBJ2-6|many|TRBV21-1
CASSRENSGANVLTF
TGTGCCAGCAGCAGAGAGAACTCTGGGGCCAACGTCCTGACTTTC
>.|TRBJ1-5|few|TRBV5-8
CASSFYGGGQPQHF
TGTGCCAGCAGCTTCTATGGAGGGGGACAGCCCCAGCATTTT
>.|TRBJ2-3|few|TRBV7-8
CASSAELGASTDTQYF
TGTGCCAGCAGCGCCGAGCTCGGGGCTAGCACAGATACGCAGTATTTT
>.|TRBJ2-3|few|TRBV6-2/TRBV6-3
CASSYEGPPDTQYF
TGTGCCAGCAGTTACGAGGGTCCCCCCGATACGCAGTATTTT
>TRBD2|TRBJ2-3|many|TRBV4-2
CASSQAASGRRADTQYF
TGTGCCAGCAGCCAAGCCGCTAGCGGGAGAAGGGCAGATACGCAGTATTTT
>.|TRBJ1-1|few|TRBV7-9
CASSFNTNTEAFF
TGTGCCAGCAGCTTTAATACGAACACTGAAGCTTTCTTT
>.|TRBJ1-1|.|TRBV20-1
CSASGGRMNTEAFF
TGCAGTGCTAGCGGGGGAAGGATGAACACTGAAGCTTTCTTT
>.|TRBJ1-2|few|TRBV28
CASSSATDYYGYTF
TGTGCCAGCAGTAGCGCGACAGATTACTATGGCTACACCTTC
>TRBD2|TRBJ2-1|many|TRBV20-1
CSARQQLAGWGDEQFF
TGCAGTGCTAGACAACAACTAGCGGGATGGGGGGATGAGCAGTTCTTC
>.|TRBJ1-6|few|TRBV28
CASNLIRNNSPLHF
TGTGCCAGTAACTTAATCAGGAATAATTCACCCCTCCACTTT
>.|TRBJ2-1|many|TRBV30
CAWSLSRESYNEQFF
TGTGCCTGGAGTTTGAGCCGCGAGTCCTACAATGAGCAGTTCTTC
>.|TRBJ2-6|.|TRBV5-5
CASSQFPGYEANVLTF
TGTGCCAGCAGCCAATTTCCAGGGTACGAGGCCAACGTCCTGACTTTC
>TRBD1|TRBJ2-6|many|TRBV7-9
CASSPRGQGEAGANVLTF
TGTGCCAGCAGCCCCCGGGGACAGGGGGAGGCAGGGGCCAACGTCCTGACTTTC
>.|TRBJ2-6|.|TRBV6-2/TRBV6-3
CASEDGSGANVLTF
TGTGCCAGCGAGGACGGATCTGGGGCCAACGTCCTGACTTTC
>TRBD1|TRBJ1-1|few|TRBV6-2/TRBV6-3
CASSPWTGANTEAFF
TGTGCCAGCAGTCCGTGGACAGGGGCGAACACTGAAGCTTTCTTT
>.|TRBJ1-3|few|TRBV14
CASRGSGSGNTIYF
TGTGCCAGCAGAGGGAGCGGCTCTGGAAACACCATATATTTT
>.|TRBJ2-3|many|TRBV9
CASSVSQRVPQDTQYF
TGTGCCAGCAGCGTAAGCCAGCGGGTCCCTCAGGATACGCAGTATTTT
>.|TRBJ1-1|many|TRBV3-1
CASSQGTGLGEAFF
TGTGCCAGCAGCCAAGGAACTGGCCTGGGGGAAGCTTTCTTT
>.|TRBJ1-2|few|TRBV10-3
CAISAGAGDYGYTF
TGTGCCATCAGTGCGGGGGCAGGGGACTATGGCTACACCTTC
>.|TRBJ1-1|.|TRBV5-1
CASSRGRTNTEAFF
TGCGCCAGCAGTCGAGGGAGGACTAACACTGAAGCTTTCTTT
>.|TRBJ2-1|.|TRBV10-2
CASNQDRRNEQFF
TGCGCCAGCAACCAGGACCGCCGGAATGAGCAGTTCTTC
>.|TRBJ1-1|many|TRBV7-9
CASSLFQQTEAFF
TGTGCCAGCAGCTTATTTCAACAGACTGAAGCTTTCTTT
>.|TRBJ1-5|.|TRBV3-1
CADGGSNQPQHF
TGTGCCGACGGGGGGTCCAATCAGCCCCAGCATTTT
>TRBD1|TRBJ2-7|many|TRBV28
CASSPARTGDYEQYF
TGTGCCAGCAGCCCCGCCAGGACAGGGGACTACGAGCAGTACTTC
>.|TRBJ1-2|.|TRBV2
CASSEAAYGYTF
TGTGCCAGCAGTGAAGCGGCGTATGGCTACACCTTC
>.|TRBJ2-7|.|TRBV6-1
CASSFTGRPGEQYF
TGTGCCAGCAGTTTTACGGGACGCCCGGGCGAGCAGTACTTC
>TRBD1|TRBJ2-5|many|TRBV5-1
CASRTGLETQYF
TGCGCCAGCAGGACAGGGCTTGAGACCCAGTACTTC
>.|TRBJ1-2|few|TRBV19
CASSSRQSLQPTYGYTF
TGTGCCAGTAGTAGTCGACAGAGTCTCCAGCCCACATATGGCTACACCTTC
>.|TRBJ1-5|many|TRBV12-3/TRBV12-4
CASSLMIRGQPQHF
TGTGCCAGCAGTTTAATGATCCGAGGTCAGCCCCAGCATTTT
>.|TRBJ1-1|.|TRBV30
CAWNKLRNTEAFF
TGTGCCTGGAATAAGCTCAGAAACACTGAAGCTTTCTTT
>TRBD1|TRBJ2-3|many|TRBV12-3/TRBV12-4
CASSPDRGTDTQYF
TGTGCCAGCAGTCCCGACAGGGGAACAGATACGCAGTATTTT
>.|TRBJ2-3|few|TRBV4-1
CASSLSLSGRTDTQYF
TGCGCCAGCAGCCTAAGCCTGAGCGGACGCACAGATACGCAGTATTTT
>TRBD1|TRBJ1-6|few|TRBV5-4
CASSFSNGQGRSPLHF
TGTGCCAGCAGCTTCAGTAACGGACAGGGCCGTTCACCCCTCCACTTT
>.|TRBJ2-7|few|TRBV13
CASSLTARVSYEQYF
TGTGCCAGCAGCTTGACAGCCCGGGTCTCCTACGAGCAGTACTTC
>.|TRBJ1-4|.|TRBV2
CASSEQGQVFEKLFF
TGTGCCAGCAGTGAGCAGGGCCAGGTGTTTGAAAAACTGTTTTTT
>TRBD2|TRBJ2-7|many|TRBV29-1
CSAGGGSSYEQYF
TGCAGCGCCGGGGGGGGATCCTCCTACGAGCAGTACTTC
>.|TRBJ2-7|many|TRBV20-1
CSARKRSSYEQYF
TGCAGTGCTAGGAAGCGCAGCTCCTACGAGCAGTACTTC
>.|TRBJ1-2|.|TRBV4-3
CASSSRFERGANYGYTF
TGCGCCAGCAGCTCACGGTTCGAGAGGGGAGCTAACTATGGCTACACCTTC